This T cell receptor beta chain was captured by sequencing in a study of shared clonotypes between healthy human individuals. A note on this clone: Antigen: not known. This specimen includes other DNA sequences encoding the same CDR3.

The CDR3 loop spans 14 amino acids. Germline V gene sequence: CDR1 SEHNR, CDR2 FQNEAQ (reference sequence). Between the trimmed V and J ends, which lost 3 bases and 6 bases, there was a span of 13 bases. Study-wide findings and caveats: Donors were few, which limited the genetic and exposure-history diversity represented. Unshared clonotypes carried lower generation probabilities than those common to all four donors.

The assay was immunoSEQ multiplex PCR, and TCRdb's table has in-frame clones only and misses some. Altogether about 2.3 million clones are present, roughly 90% being singletons, with the ten largest covering about 0.36%. Sequencing was carried out using naive CD4+ T cells from PBMCs. This sample's subset: CD45RA+ positively selected. The sequence came from a man between 18 and 35 years old in good health. Some clones in this sample may be carry-over from other donors' samples. V gene TRBV7-9 combines with J gene TRBJ2-3; D is undetermined. This CDR3 reads CASSLGRAQDTQYF. CDR3 in DNA: TGTGCCAGCAGCTTGGGTAGAGCCCAGGATACGCAGTATTTT.